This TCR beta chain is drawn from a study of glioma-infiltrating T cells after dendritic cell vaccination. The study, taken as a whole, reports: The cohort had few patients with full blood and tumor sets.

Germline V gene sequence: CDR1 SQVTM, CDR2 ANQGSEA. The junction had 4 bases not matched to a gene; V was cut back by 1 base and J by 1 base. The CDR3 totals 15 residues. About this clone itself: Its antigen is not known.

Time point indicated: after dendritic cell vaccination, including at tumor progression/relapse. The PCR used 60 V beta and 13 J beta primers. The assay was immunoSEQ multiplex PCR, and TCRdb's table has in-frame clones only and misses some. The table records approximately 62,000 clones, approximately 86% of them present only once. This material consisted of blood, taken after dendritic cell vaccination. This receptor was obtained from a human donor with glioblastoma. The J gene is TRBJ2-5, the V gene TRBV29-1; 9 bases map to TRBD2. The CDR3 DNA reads TGCAGCGTTGAAGGCGGGAGGGGCCTCCAAGAGACCCAGTACTTC. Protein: CSVEGGRGLQETQYF.